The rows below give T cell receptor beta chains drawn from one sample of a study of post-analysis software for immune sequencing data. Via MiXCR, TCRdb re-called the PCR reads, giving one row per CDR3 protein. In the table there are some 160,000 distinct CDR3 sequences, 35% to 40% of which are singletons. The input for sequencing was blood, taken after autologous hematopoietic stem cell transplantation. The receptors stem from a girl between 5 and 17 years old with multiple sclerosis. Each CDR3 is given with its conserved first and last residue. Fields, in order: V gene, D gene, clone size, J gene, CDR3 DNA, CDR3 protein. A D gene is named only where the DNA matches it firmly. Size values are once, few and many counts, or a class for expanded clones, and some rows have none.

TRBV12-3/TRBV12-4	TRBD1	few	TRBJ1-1	TGTGCCAGCACCTGGACAGGGGTAAACACTGAAGCTTTCTTT	CASTWTGVNTEAFF
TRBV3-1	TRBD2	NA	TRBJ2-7	TGTGCCAGCAGCCGACTAGCGGGAGGACTTACCTACGAGCAGTACTTC	CASSRLAGGLTYEQYF
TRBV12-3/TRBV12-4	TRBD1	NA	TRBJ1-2	TGTGCCAGCAGCCATTCGACAGGGTATGGCTACACCTTC	CASSHSTGYGYTF
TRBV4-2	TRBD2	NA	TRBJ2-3	TGTACCAGCAGCCAAGAGAACCGGGAGGTCAACACAGATACGCAGTATTTT	CTSSQENREVNTDTQYF
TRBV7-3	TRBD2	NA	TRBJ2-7	TGTGCCAGCAGCTTACACGCGGGAGCTCCCCCCTACGAGCAGTACTTC	CASSLHAGAPPYEQYF
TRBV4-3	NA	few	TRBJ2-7	TGCGCCAGCCTCGGGGGAACTAACCACCCCGAGCAGTACTTC	CASLGGTNHPEQYF
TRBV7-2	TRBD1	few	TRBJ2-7	TGTGCCAGCAGCCAAGGGGGACAGGGTCGAGAGCAGTACTTC	CASSQGGQGREQYF
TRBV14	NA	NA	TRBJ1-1	TGTGCCAGCAGCCGCCTCAGGGGGAACACTGAAGCTTTCTTT	CASSRLRGNTEAFF
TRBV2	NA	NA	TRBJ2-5	TGTGCCAGCCCCCACGGGGTCCCGAGGGAGACCCAGTACTTC	CASPHGVPRETQYF
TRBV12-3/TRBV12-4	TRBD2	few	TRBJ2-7	TGTGCCAGCAGTTTACGGCTAGCGGGATGGGCCGAGCAGTACTTC	CASSLRLAGWAEQYF